One and the same sample provided the 28 T cell receptor beta chains below, sequenced in a study of Ad26.COV2.S vaccination and SARS-CoV-2 variants. Treatment: around 19 received Ad26.COV2.S at low or high dose, single or two shots; several received placebo; per-sample allocation not given. After the first vaccine or placebo injection, samples were drawn on day 63. Profiling relied on immunoSEQ multiplex PCR, and the TCRdb table lists in-frame clones only, not all of them. The sample yields about 350,000 clones, around 90% seen once. The input for sequencing was peripheral blood, taken in a trial of Ad26.COV2.S vaccine versus placebo. These receptors were taken from a person between 18 and 59 years old who received the Ad26.COV2.S COVID-19 vaccine or a placebo.

The chain links TRBV7-9 to TRBJ2-5, with D perhaps TRBD1 (6 bases). V was cut by 1 base and J by 10 bases, with 16 bases left in between. The CDR3 covers 14 residues. The germline V gene has CDR1 SEHNR and CDR2 FQNEAQ (reference sequence). The CDR3 DNA reads TGTGCCAGCAGCTTAGAGGGGGAATGGCGAAGCCAGTACTTC. It translates to CASSLEGEWRSQYF.

The V and J genes are TRBV18 and TRBJ1-1; 9 nucleotides match TRBD1. Trimming took 6 bases from V and 0 from J; bases not matched to a gene: 5. This CDR3 has 15 amino acids. Germline-derived CDR1 and CDR2 are KGHSH and LQKENI. CDR3 sequence (DNA): TGTGCCAGCTCGTTCGGGACAGGGATGAACACTGAAGCTTTCTTT. Translated, it gives CASSFGTGMNTEAFF.

In this sample, this clone turned up a few times. This sequence joins TRBV5-1 and TRBJ2-2, with D perhaps given as TRBD1 or TRBD2 (5 bases each). The germline V and J ends were trimmed by 4 bases and 3 bases, with 13 bases remaining between them. The CDR3 loop spans 15 amino acids. The V gene's germline CDR1 is SGHRS and CDR2 YFSETQ. CDR3 sequence: CASSVRDGHTGELFF. CDR3 coding DNA: TGCGCCAGCAGCGTGAGGGACGGACACACCGGGGAGCTGTTTTTT.

In regard to this clone: The same CDR3 arises from other DNA sequences in this sample as well. The CDR3 sequence: CASSSGQPQHF. CDR3 bases: TGTGCCAGTAGTTCCGGGCAGCCCCAGCATTTT. The rearrangement uses TRBV19 and TRBJ1-5, with no clear D. The V and J ends lost 5 bases and 7 bases respectively, with 6 bases between them. Germline V gene lookup returns CDR1 LNHDA and CDR2 SQIVND (reference sequence). This CDR3 has 11 residues. Using reference TRBV19 and TRBJ1-5 for the parts outside the CDR3, the full variable domain is DGGITQSPKYLFRKEGQNVTLSCEQNLNHDAMYWYRQDPGQGLRLIYYSQIVNDFQKGDIAEGYSVSREKKESFPLTVTSAQKNPTAFYLCASSSGQPQHFGDGTRLSIL.

This chain uses TRBV4-1 with TRBJ1-5; 7 nucleotides align to TRBD1. This CDR3 is built from 14 residues. J lost 11 bases, V lost 2 bases, and 9 bases had no gene match. In germline, CDR1 is MGHRA, CDR2 YSYEKL. The chain's CDR3 is CASSQPGLGQTQHF. The CDR3 region has the DNA TGCGCCAGCAGCCAACCAGGGTTGGGACAGACCCAGCATTTT.

This chain uses TRBV7-9 with TRBJ2-1; 7 positions agree with TRBD1. The J segment lost 5 bases and the V segment lost 5 bases, leaving 12 bases of the junction unmatched. Looked up from germline, CDR1 is SEHNR and CDR2 is FQNEAQ (reference sequence). This CDR3 is built from 16 residues. This CDR3 reads CASSLRQGPTNNEQFF. As DNA, the CDR3 is TGTGCCAGCAGCCTAAGACAGGGTCCTACCAACAATGAGCAGTTCTTC.

The rearrangement links TRBV11-2 to TRBJ1-2, with TRBD1 matching 8 bases. The trim removed 5 bases at V and 2 bases at J, leaving 13 bases unmatched. This CDR3 is 17 amino acids long. Germline V gene sequence: CDR1 SGHAT, CDR2 FQNNGV. This CDR3 is CASSPLVRGRGNYGYTF. The CDR3 coding sequence is TGTGCCAGCAGCCCTCTAGTCAGGGGGCGCGGAAACTATGGCTACACCTTC.

This chain connects TRBV10-3 to TRBJ2-2; no reliable D call. Trimming pared 7 bases from V and 4 bases from J, leaving 10 bases between. The CDR3 has 13 residues. Germline V gene sequence: CDR1 ENHRY, CDR2 SYGVKD. For the CDR3, the DNA is TGTGCCATCAACCCTCTATCCACCGGGGAGCTGTTTTTT. Protein sequence: CAINPLSTGELFF.

This chain joins TRBV21-1 and TRBJ2-3. TRBV21-1 counts as a pseudogene. The CDR3 spans 16 residues. CDR3 in amino acids: CASSNGAGISGDTQYF. CDR3 bases: TGTGCCAGCAGCAATGGGGCGGGCATATCCGGGGATACGCAGTATTTT.

This clone was seen a few times. The CDR3 DNA is TGTGTCTCCCTTTCGGACCTTCGGGCCTATGGCTACACCTTC. As protein: CVSLSDLRAYGYTF. The chain links TRBV30 to TRBJ1-2; D remains ambiguous. Germline CDR1 is GTSNPN and CDR2 is SVGIG (reference sequence). This CDR3 has 14 amino acids.

This clone came up a few times. The chain couples TRBV12-3 or TRBV12-4 to TRBJ1-4; no reliable D call. This CDR3 spans 13 amino acids. Trimming removed 5 bases from V and 6 bases from J, with 10 bases in between. Here the CDR3 reads CASSLGLDEKLFF. In nucleotides, the CDR3 is TGTGCCAGCAGTCTGGGGTTGGATGAAAAACTGTTTTTT.

V usage is TRBV28 and J usage is TRBJ2-7, with D possibly being TRBD1 (6 bases). Germline loops: CDR1 MDHEN, CDR2 SYDVKM. V lost 7 bases to trimming and J lost 7 bases, with 14 bases between them. CDR3 size: 12 residues. CDR3 DNA sequence: TGTGCCAGCAAGACAGGAATTAGGGAGCAGTACTTC. Its protein is CASKTGIREQYF.

The V call is TRBV4-3, the J call TRBJ1-2, with 8 bases lining up with TRBD1. V was clipped by 3 bases and J by 4 bases; unmatched bases: 7. CDR1 is LGHNA and CDR2 is YSLEER in the germline V gene. The CDR3 runs to 15 residues. CDR3: CASSQADRVGYGYTF. Written as DNA, the CDR3 is TGCGCCAGCAGCCAGGCGGACAGGGTGGGCTATGGCTACACCTTC.

The gene calls are TRBV7-8 and TRBJ2-3, with D maybe TRBD2 (5 bases). Germline V gene lookup returns CDR1 SGHVS and CDR2 FQNEAQ. The CDR3 consists of 18 residues. V dropped 1 base and J dropped 0 bases, with 17 bases sitting between them. CDR3 DNA sequence: TGTGCCAGCAGCTTAGAACGGATCTCGGACTCTAGCACAGATACGCAGTATTTT. As protein: CASSLERISDSSTDTQYF.

This clone was seen just once. This chain uses TRBV7-6 with TRBJ1-2, with D perhaps TRBD1 (6 bases). The CDR3 totals 15 residues. CDR1 SGHVS and CDR2 FNYEAQ come from the germline V gene. V dropped 1 base and J dropped 6 bases, with 15 bases sitting between them. As DNA, the CDR3 is TGTGCCAGCAGCTTAGACCCGGGGGCAGGGGATGGCTACACCTTC. Protein: CASSLDPGAGDGYTF.

V and J are TRBV4-3 and TRBJ1-1, with 7 bases identical to TRBD1. The CDR3 is 13 amino acids. The trim removed 3 bases at V and 5 bases at J, leaving 3 bases unmatched. Germline CDR1 LGHNA, CDR2 YSLEER. The CDR3 protein is CASSQGTVTEAFF. The CDR3 nucleotides are TGCGCCAGCAGCCAGGGGACAGTAACTGAAGCTTTCTTT.

The V call is TRBV18, the J call TRBJ1-6; the D is unclear. CDR1 and CDR2 (germline): KGHSH, LQKENI. CDR3 length: 14 amino acids. Deletions cut 2 bases from V and 7 bases from J, with 9 bases between. The CDR3 sequence: CASSPTPENSPLHF. For the CDR3, the DNA is TGTGCCAGCTCACCAACCCCCGAAAATTCACCCCTCCACTTT.

In this sample, this clone turned up a few times. The V and J genes are TRBV5-1 and TRBJ2-7; D is undetermined. Deletions cut 4 bases from V and 2 bases from J, with 13 bases between. Germline CDR1 and CDR2: SGHRS and YFSETQ. The CDR3 extends over 14 amino acids. The CDR3: CASSPYVDTYEQYF. The CDR3 region has the DNA TGCGCCAGCAGCCCCTATGTGGATACCTACGAGCAGTACTTC.

This chain uses TRBV14 with TRBJ2-7; D unclear. V lost 8 bases to trimming and J lost 2 bases, with 16 bases between them. Germline CDR1 SGHDN, CDR2 FVKESK. This CDR3 has 14 amino acids. The CDR3 DNA is TGTGCCAGCCGCGCCTCGGGCATTACCTACGAGCAGTACTTC. Translation: CASRASGITYEQYF.

The chain has TRBV7-2 and TRBJ1-5; possible D gene TRBD1, 6 bases. This CDR3 contains 15 residues. The germline CDR1 and CDR2 sequences are SGHTA and FQGNSA. V lost 1 base and J lost 1, with 8 bases in between. The CDR3 spells CASSLGGLSNQPQHF. The DNA of the CDR3 is TGTGCCAGCAGCTTAGGGGGGCTCAGCAATCAGCCCCAGCATTTT.

The CDR3 DNA sequence: TGTGCCAGCAGCGCCGGGACAGGGGAAGGAAAACTGTTTTTT. Translating it yields CASSAGTGEGKLFF. The rearrangement joins TRBV3-1 (or the pseudogene TRBV3-2) to TRBJ1-4; 10 bases match TRBD1. V lost 5 bases, J lost 10 bases, and 7 bases stayed unmatched. CDR1 LGHDT and CDR2 YNNKEL come from the germline V gene (reference sequence). The CDR3 consists of 14 residues.

V gene TRBV4-3 combines with J gene TRBJ2-3, with D unresolved. Germline loops: CDR1 LGHNA, CDR2 YSLEER. The V gene lost 0 bases and the J gene lost 3 bases, with 13 bases spanning the gap. This CDR3 contains 16 residues. CDR3 sequence: CASSQDFTPVTDTQYF. The DNA for the CDR3 is TGCGCCAGCAGCCAAGATTTTACCCCCGTAACAGATACGCAGTATTTT.

The gene calls are TRBV18 and TRBJ1-1, with TRBD1 identical over 8 bases. The CDR3 contains 12 residues. V lost 4 bases to trimming and J lost 11 bases; unmatched junction nucleotides: 6. From germline, CDR1 is KGHSH and CDR2 LQKENI. The CDR3 DNA reads TGTGCCAGCTCACAGGACAGGGTTGGGGCTTTCTTT. It is translated as CASSQDRVGAFF.

A few counts support this clone. V usage is TRBV30 and J usage is TRBJ1-5; D is possibly TRBD1 (6 bases). The CDR3 has 13 residues. Trimming took 2 bases from V and 6 from J, leaving 11 bases between them. CDR1 is GTSNPN, CDR2 SVGIG, per germline (reference sequence). The CDR3 protein is CAWSNQGSQPQHF. DNA for the CDR3: TGTGCCTGGAGTAATCAGGGGAGTCAGCCCCAGCATTTT.

This rearrangement joins TRBV19 to TRBJ2-7; TRBD2 matches 7 bases. The CDR3 sequence is 13 residues long. The V gene's germline CDR1 is LNHDA and CDR2 SQIVND (reference sequence). Trimming cost V 10 bases and J 1 base; bases outside gene matches: 7. Written as DNA, the CDR3 is TGTGCCACTACCCGGGGGGATTCCTACGAGCAGTACTTC. Its protein is CATTRGDSYEQYF.

This clone was counted between two and nine times. CDR3 amino acids: CASSLFAEGSNQPQHF. CDR3 bases: TGTGCCAGCAGTTTATTTGCGGAAGGGAGCAATCAGCCCCAGCATTTT. The chain uses TRBV28 and TRBJ1-5; the D is unclear. The V end lost 1 base, the J end lost 1 base, and 11 bases lay between the germline ends. CDR1 and CDR2 from the germline V gene are MDHEN and SYDVKM. The CDR3 extends over 16 amino acids.

This clone occurred a few times. The genes are TRBV5-1 and TRBJ1-2, with D perhaps TRBD1 (6 bases). This CDR3 spans 14 amino acids. V was pared by 4 bases and J by 2 bases, with 12 bases between. Germline values: CDR1 SGHRS, CDR2 YFSETQ. CDR3 bases: TGCGCCAGCAGCGAACAGGGATCGAACTATGGCTACACCTTC. Its translation is CASSEQGSNYGYTF.

The chain carries TRBV7-6 and TRBJ2-2, with D possibly matching TRBD1 (5 bases). The CDR3 totals 16 residues. V dropped 2 bases and J dropped 4 bases, with 14 bases sitting between them. Germline V gene lookup returns CDR1 SGHVS and CDR2 FNYEAQ. The DNA of the CDR3 is TGTGCCAGCAGCTTAAGGACATCCCCTGCCACCGGGGAGCTGTTTTTT. It encodes CASSLRTSPATGELFF.